This T cell receptor beta chain appears in the sequencing data of a study of low-dose radiotherapy and immunotherapy resistance in tumors (dated by TCRdb to 2022 to 2024). General notes on the study: In Cohort 1, 0.5 Gy per fraction was delivered every 2 weeks, and a total PTV dose of 6.5 Gy was prescribed. In Cohort 2, 1 Gy per fraction was delivered every two weeks, for a total of 13 Gy over 26 weeks. Patients were given nivolumab as a 240 mg flat dose every two weeks and ipilimumab at 1 mg/kg every six weeks, with both drugs delivered intravenously. Cyclophosphamide 200 mg/m2 was administered intravenously every two weeks, one day before each radiation and immunotherapy administration. Aspirin 300 mg was taken orally once daily by patients for four cycles, starting on cycle 1 day 1. Trial participants were not randomized into treatment groups. The translational analysis covered eight patients: three from the first dose cohort and the first five from the second dose cohort.

Sequencing relied on an Illumina HiSeq 2500. To make first-strand cDNA, Superscript III was used along with a set of TRAV- and TRBV-specific primers so that both the TCRalpha and TCRbeta chains were covered. TCRs were amplified with Phusion for 15 to 20 PCR cycles using a constant-region primer together with the adapter attached to the V primers. Isolated mRNA was amplified with the MessageAmp II aRNA Amplification Kit, using a roughly 17-hour in vitro transcription at 37°C. The Dynabeads mRNA DIRECT Purification Kit was used to isolate the mRNA for TCR sequencing. Indexed Illumina adapters were added in a second Phusion PCR of 25 to 30 cycles, and the PCR products were purified with AMPure XP beads. The paper's processing steps were these. Using custom Perl scripts, TCR sequences that encoded the same protein were pooled, out-of-frame sequences were dropped, and the abundance of each clonotype was calculated. TCR sequences supported by only a single read were excluded from analysis. Shannon entropy, Gini index, clonality, richness, and the frequency of TCRs shared between repertoires were included as repertoire metrics. TCRdb reprocessing: public reads trimmed at Q25 with fastp, clones called with MiXCR, in-frame beta chains kept. Rows with a matching CDR3 protein are joined into one entry that keeps the most common DNA and genes. TCRdb's processing, not the authors', yielded these V and J calls. The sample profile shows about 71,000 distinct CDR3 sequences; 30% to 40% of them were found once. The ten most abundant clones make up 11% of the sample.

This clonotype was picked up many times. Its antigen is currently not known. Base-call qualities are not available, and no considerably larger clone is one nucleotide away. This specimen's time point label, per the study, means: before trial treatment. Donors were enrolled in RACIN, a single-arm phase I dose-escalation trial combining nivolumab, ipilimumab, aspirin, low-dose cyclophosphamide and low-dose radiotherapy. To be eligible, a patient needed to have an advanced solid tumor that was TIL-negative. Reading from cysteine to phenylalanine, the CDR3 counts 17 amino acids. The CDR3 DNA has 51 bases and is translated from base 1. At the junction V is shortened by 5 bases and J by 2 bases; bases outside the gene matches: 11. The germline V gene yields SGHVS for CDR1 and FQNEAQ for CDR2.

This TCR derives from a female donor with ovarian cancer. The specimen was PBMCs, collected before treatment. The rearranged chain carries TRBV7-8 and TRBJ2-1, with 8 central nucleotides matching TRBD2. In nucleotide form, the sequence is TGTGCCAGCAGCGAAAAGAATAGCGGGGCTACCTACAATGAGCAGTTCTTC. This gives the protein CASSEKNSGATYNEQFF.